The 9 T cell receptor beta chains reported below all come from one sample, sequenced in a study of identical twins. TCRdb passed the 5' RACE reads through MiXCR, listing each CDR3 protein once. The sample records around 1.7 million distinct CDR3 sequences, 32% being singletons. Sequenced: cord blood. The receptors were gathered from a newborn girl in good health.

This clonotype was counted a few times. V is TRBV20-1 and J is TRBJ2-7, with D uncertain. Trimming took off 5 bases at V and 2 bases at J, with 10 bases between the two ends. There are 12 residues in the CDR3. Per germline, CDR1 DFQATT and CDR2 SNEGSKA (reference sequence). The CDR3 coding sequence is TGCAGTGCTGCTTCCGCCACCTACGAGCAGTACTTC. Amino acid sequence: CSAASATYEQYF.

This clonotype was recorded a few times. This sequence joins TRBV25-1 and TRBJ2-7; TRBD1 matches 7 bases. The germline V gene has CDR1 MGHDK and CDR2 SYGVNS. The CDR3 runs 15 residues. V dropped 4 bases and J dropped 4; count of bases not matched to a gene: 10. CDR3 coding DNA: TGTGCCAGCAGTGCCGGGACAGCTCCACCTTACGAGCAGTACTTC. Translated: CASSAGTAPPYEQYF.

This chain links TRBV4-1 with TRBJ2-1, with D perhaps given as TRBD1 or TRBD2 (5 bases each). There are 11 residues in the CDR3. V lost 1 base, J lost 14 bases, and 9 bases lay in between. From germline, CDR1 is MGHRA and CDR2 YSYEKL. CDR3 protein: CASSQGGLEFF. The CDR3 DNA reads TGCGCCAGCAGCCAAGGGGGGTTGGAGTTCTTC.

The rearrangement uses TRBV20-1 and TRBJ2-3; D ambiguous. CDR3 length: 14 residues. Looked up from germline, CDR1 is DFQATT and CDR2 is SNEGSKA (reference sequence). Trimming pared 6 bases from V and 0 bases from J, leaving 13 bases between. CDR3 in amino acids: CSARLETSTDTQYF. The CDR3 DNA reads as TGCAGTGCGAGACTCGAGACTAGCACAGATACGCAGTATTTT.

V usage is TRBV5-1 and J usage is TRBJ2-7; 8 bases align to TRBD1. The J call may be in error: the DNA end matches TRBJ2-5 better. There are 14 residues in the CDR3. Germline CDR1 reads SGHRS; CDR2 reads YFSETQ. In DNA form, the CDR3 reads TGCGCCAGCAGTCGCGACAGGGGCTGGGAGACCCAGTACTTC. It translates to CASSRDRGWETQYF.

This clonotype was observed a handful of times. The V call is TRBV7-9, the J call TRBJ2-4; 7 bases agree with TRBD2. The CDR3 is 13 residues long. V was pared by 8 bases and J by 9 bases, with 10 bases of the junction left unmatched. Germline loops: CDR1 SEHNR, CDR2 FQNEAQ (reference sequence). The CDR3 here is CASRRGSGGIQYF. CDR3 bases: TGTGCCAGCCGTAGAGGTTCGGGGGGCATTCAGTACTTC.

This clonotype was counted a single time. This chain links TRBV13 with TRBJ1-1; D is undetermined. Germline CDR1 is PRHDT and CDR2 is FYEKMQ (reference sequence). The CDR3 covers 13 residues. Trimming cost V 5 bases and J 8 bases, with 15 bases left between them. CDR3 residues: CASSPGWAYEAFF. The CDR3 DNA reads as TGTGCCAGCAGCCCCGGATGGGCCTACGAAGCTTTCTTT.

This clonotype was seen once. The chain carries TRBV18 and TRBJ1-4; D is undetermined. This CDR3 comprises 13 residues. Trimming took 2 bases from V and 7 from J, leaving 8 bases between them. The germline V gene has CDR1 KGHSH and CDR2 LQKENI. CDR3 protein: CASSPRAVEKLFF. The CDR3 DNA is TGTGCCAGCTCACCAAGGGCGGTTGAAAAACTGTTTTTT.

Turning to this clonotype: This may come from a read error, since a much larger clone is one base off. The chain couples TRBV29-1 to TRBJ2-7, with 12 bases matching TRBD2. The J call may be wrong; the DNA end is better matched by TRBJ2-1. CDR1 and CDR2 from the germline V gene are SQVTM and ANQGSEA. The CDR3 loop spans 14 amino acids. The chain's CDR3 is CSAQGLAGTYEQFF. CDR3 DNA: TGCAGCGCCCAAGGACTAGCGGGAACCTACGAGCAGTTCTTC.